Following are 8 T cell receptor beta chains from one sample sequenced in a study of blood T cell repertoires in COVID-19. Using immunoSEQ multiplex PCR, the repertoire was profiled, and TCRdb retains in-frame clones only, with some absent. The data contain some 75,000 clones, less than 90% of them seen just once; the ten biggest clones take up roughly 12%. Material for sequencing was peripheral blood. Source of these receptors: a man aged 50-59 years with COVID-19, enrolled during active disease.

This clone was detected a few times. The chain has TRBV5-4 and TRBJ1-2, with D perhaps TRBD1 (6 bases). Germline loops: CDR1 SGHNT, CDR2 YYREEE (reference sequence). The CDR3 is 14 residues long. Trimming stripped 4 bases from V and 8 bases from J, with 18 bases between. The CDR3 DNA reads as TGTGCCAGCAGCCTATACAGCAGGGGACGAGGCTACACCTTC. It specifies CASSLYSRGRGYTF.

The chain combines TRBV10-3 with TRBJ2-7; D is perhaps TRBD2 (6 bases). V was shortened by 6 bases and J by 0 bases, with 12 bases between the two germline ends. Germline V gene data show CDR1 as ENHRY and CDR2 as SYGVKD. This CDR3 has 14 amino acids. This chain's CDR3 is CAISNSGGSYEQYF. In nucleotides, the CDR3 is TGTGCCATCAGCAATAGCGGAGGCTCCTACGAGCAGTACTTC.

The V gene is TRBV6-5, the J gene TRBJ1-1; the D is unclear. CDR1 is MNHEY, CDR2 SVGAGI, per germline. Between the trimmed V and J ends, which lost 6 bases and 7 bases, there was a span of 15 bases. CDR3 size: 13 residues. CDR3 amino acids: CASSRGGRGEAFF. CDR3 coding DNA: TGTGCCAGCAGCCGGGGAGGCCGCGGTGAAGCTTTCTTT.

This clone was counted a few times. CDR3 amino acids: CASSLGLAGVETQYF. The CDR3 nucleotides read TGTGCCAGCAGTTTAGGGCTAGCGGGAGTAGAGACCCAGTACTTC. The rearrangement links TRBV27 to TRBJ2-5; 10 nucleotides match TRBD2. This CDR3 is built from 15 residues. The trim removed 2 bases at V and 4 bases at J, leaving 4 bases unmatched. The germline V gene has CDR1 MNHEY and CDR2 SMNVEV (reference sequence).

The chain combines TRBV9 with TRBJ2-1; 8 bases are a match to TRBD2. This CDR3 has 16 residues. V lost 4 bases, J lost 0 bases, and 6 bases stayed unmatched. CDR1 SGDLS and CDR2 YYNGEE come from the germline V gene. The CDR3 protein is CASSPFLAGSYNEQFF. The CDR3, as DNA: TGTGCCAGCAGCCCCTTCCTAGCGGGCTCCTACAATGAGCAGTTCTTC.

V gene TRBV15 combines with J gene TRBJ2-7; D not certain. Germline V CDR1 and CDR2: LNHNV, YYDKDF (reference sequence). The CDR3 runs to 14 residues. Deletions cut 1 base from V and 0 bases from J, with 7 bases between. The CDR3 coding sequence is TGTGCCACCAGCAGAGCCGACAACTCCTACGAGCAGTACTTC. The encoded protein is CATSRADNSYEQYF.

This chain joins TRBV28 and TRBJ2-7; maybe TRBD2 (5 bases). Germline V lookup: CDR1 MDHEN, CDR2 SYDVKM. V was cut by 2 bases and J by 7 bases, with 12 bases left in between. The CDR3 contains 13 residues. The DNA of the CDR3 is TGTGCCAGCAGTTTAGGACTCTTGGGAGAGCAGTACTTC. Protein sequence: CASSLGLLGEQYF.

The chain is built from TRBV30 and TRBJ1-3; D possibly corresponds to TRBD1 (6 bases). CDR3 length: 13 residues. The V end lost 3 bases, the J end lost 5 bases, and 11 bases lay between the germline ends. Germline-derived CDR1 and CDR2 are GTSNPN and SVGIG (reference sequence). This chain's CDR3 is CAWRMDSRNTIYF. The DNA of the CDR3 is TGTGCCTGGAGGATGGACAGCAGAAACACCATATATTTT.